This entry features one TCR beta chain sequence. Germline V lookup: CDR1 SGHDT, CDR2 YYEEEE. This CDR3 is built from 16 residues. Losses at the gene ends were 0 bases for V and 5 bases for J; bases not matched to a gene: 10. These data belong to a study of T-cell reconstitution after alpha-beta-depleted transplantation in children. During its preparation, the TCRbeta library received unique molecular identifiers. TCRdb ran MiXCR on the PCR reads and lists one entry per CDR3 protein. The table includes over 550,000 distinct CDR3 sequences, roughly a tenth detected once. J is TRBJ1-2 and V is TRBV5-6; 7 bases fit TRBD1. Sequencing used PBMCs from the stem cell graft donor, obtained from the stem cell graft. The sequence came from a human donor who donated a stem cell graft to a child with acute myeloid leukemia. The CDR3 is CASSLDPGQRVYGYTF. The CDR3 region has the DNA TGTGCCAGCAGCTTGGACCCGGGACAGCGGGTTTATGGCTACACCTTC.